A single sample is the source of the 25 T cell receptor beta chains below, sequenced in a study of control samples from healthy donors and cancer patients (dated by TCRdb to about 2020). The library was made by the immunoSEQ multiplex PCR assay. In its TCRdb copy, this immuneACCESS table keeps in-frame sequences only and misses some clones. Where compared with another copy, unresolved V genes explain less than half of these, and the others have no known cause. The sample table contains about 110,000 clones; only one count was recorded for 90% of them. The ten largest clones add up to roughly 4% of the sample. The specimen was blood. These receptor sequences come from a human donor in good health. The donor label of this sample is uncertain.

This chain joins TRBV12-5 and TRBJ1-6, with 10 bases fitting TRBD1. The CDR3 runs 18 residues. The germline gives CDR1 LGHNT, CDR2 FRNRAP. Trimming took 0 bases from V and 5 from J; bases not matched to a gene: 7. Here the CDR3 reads CASGLVLDRGLDNSPLHF. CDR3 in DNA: TGTGCTAGTGGTTTGGTCCTAGACAGGGGGCTCGATAATTCACCCCTCCACTTT.

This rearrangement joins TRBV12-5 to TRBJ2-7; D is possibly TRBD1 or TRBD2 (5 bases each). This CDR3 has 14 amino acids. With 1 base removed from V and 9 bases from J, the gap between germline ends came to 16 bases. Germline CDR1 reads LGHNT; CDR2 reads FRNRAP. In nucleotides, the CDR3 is TGTGCTAGTGGTTTGGAGGGAGTAGGGGTTACGCAGTACTTC. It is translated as CASGLEGVGVTQYF.

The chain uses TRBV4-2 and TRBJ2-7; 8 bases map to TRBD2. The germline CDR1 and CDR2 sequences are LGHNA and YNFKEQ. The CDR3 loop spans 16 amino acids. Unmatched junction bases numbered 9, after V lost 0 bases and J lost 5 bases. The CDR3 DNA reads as TGTGCCAGCAGCCAAGATTCGTTACGAGCGGGGGACGAGCAGTACTTC. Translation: CASSQDSLRAGDEQYF.

The CDR3 spells CAISARGAYEKLFF. The CDR3 DNA follows: TGTGCCATCAGTGCCCGGGGGGCGTATGAAAAACTGTTTTTT. The chain is built from TRBV10-3 and TRBJ1-4; D is possibly TRBD1 (6 bases). Germline loops: CDR1 ENHRY, CDR2 SYGVKD. This CDR3 region has 14 residues. V lost 4 bases and J 6 bases, leaving 12 bases between the germline ends.

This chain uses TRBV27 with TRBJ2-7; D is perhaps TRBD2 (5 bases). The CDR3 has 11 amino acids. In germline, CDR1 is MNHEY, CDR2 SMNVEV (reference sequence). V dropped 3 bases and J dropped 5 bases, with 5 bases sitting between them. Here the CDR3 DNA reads TGTGCCAGCAGTTTCGGGGACGAGCAGTACTTC. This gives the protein CASSFGDEQYF.

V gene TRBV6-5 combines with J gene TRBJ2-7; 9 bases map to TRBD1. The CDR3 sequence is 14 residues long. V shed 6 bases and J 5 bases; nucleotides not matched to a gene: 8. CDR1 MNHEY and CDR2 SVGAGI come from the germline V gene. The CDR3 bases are TGTGCCAGCAGAGTTTCAGGACAGGGGAACGAGCAGTACTTC. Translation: CASRVSGQGNEQYF.

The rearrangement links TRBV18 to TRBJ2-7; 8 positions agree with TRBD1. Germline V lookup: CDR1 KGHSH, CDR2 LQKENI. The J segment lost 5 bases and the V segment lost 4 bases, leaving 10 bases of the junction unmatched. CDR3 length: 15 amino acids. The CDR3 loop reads CASSLHRDRKHEQYF. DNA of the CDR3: TGTGCCAGCTCACTACACCGGGACAGGAAGCACGAGCAGTACTTC. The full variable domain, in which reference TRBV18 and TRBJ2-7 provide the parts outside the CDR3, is NAGVMQNPRHLVRRRGQEARLRCSPMKGHSHVYWYRQLPEEGLKFMVYLQKENIIDESGMPKERFSAEFPKEGPSILRIQQVVRGDSAAYFCASSLHRDRKHEQYFGPGTRLTVT.

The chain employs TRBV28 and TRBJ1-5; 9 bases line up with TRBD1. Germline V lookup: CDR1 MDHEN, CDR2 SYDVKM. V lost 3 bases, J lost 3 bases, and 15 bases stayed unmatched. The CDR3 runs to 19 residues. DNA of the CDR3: TGTGCCAGCAGTTTCGGCGGGACAGGGTCCTCAAGTGACAATCAGCCCCAGCATTTT. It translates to CASSFGGTGSSSDNQPQHF.

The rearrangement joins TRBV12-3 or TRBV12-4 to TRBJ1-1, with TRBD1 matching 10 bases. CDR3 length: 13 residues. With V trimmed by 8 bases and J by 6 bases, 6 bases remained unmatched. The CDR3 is CASVRQGAAEAFF. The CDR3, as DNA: TGTGCCAGCGTCAGACAGGGGGCTGCTGAAGCTTTCTTT.

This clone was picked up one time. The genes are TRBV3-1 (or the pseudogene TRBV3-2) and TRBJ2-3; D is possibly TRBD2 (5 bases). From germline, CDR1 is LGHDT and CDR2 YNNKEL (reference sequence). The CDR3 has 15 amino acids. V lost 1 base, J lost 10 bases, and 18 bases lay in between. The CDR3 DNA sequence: TGTGCCAGCAGCCAAGGTCGGGGTTTAAGTTCGGCGCAGTATTTT. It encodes CASSQGRGLSSAQYF.

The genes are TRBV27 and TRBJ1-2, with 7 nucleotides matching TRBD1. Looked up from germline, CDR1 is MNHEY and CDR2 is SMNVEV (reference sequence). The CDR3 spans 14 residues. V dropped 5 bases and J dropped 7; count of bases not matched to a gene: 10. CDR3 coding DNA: TGTGCCAGCAGTCAACGCGACAGGGCGGCTGGCTACACCTTC. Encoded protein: CASSQRDRAAGYTF.

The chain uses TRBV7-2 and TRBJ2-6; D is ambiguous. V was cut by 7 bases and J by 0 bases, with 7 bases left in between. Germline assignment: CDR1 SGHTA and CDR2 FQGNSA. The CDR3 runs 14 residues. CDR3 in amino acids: CASKRASGANVLTF. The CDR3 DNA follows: TGTGCCAGCAAGCGCGCCTCTGGGGCCAACGTCCTGACTTTC.

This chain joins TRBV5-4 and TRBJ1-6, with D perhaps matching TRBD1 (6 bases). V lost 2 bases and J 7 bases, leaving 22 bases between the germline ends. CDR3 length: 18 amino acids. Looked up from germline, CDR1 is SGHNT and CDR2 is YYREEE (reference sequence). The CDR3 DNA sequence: TGTGCCAGCAGCTTTCTTACTGGGGGCCATGGTAGGAATTCACCCCTCCACTTT. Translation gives CASSFLTGGHGRNSPLHF. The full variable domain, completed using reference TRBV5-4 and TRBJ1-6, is ETGVTQSPTHLIKTRGQQVTLRCSSQSGHNTVSWYQQALGQGPQFIFQYYREEENGRGNFPPRFSGLQFPNYSSELNVNALELDDSALYLCASSFLTGGHGRNSPLHFGNGTRLTVT.

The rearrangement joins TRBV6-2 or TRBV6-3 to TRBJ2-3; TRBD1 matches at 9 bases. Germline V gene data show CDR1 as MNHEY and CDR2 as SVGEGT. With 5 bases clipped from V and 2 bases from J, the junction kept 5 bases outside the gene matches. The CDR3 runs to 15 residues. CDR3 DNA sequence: TGTGCCAGCAGTCCCCGGGACAGGGCCACAGATACGCAGTATTTT. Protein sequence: CASSPRDRATDTQYF.

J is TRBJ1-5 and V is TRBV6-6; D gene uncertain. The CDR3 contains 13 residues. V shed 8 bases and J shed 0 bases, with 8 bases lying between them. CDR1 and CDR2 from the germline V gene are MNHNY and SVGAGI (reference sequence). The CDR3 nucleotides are TGTGCCAGCGCCACGGGTAGCAATCAGCCCCAGCATTTT. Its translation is CASATGSNQPQHF.

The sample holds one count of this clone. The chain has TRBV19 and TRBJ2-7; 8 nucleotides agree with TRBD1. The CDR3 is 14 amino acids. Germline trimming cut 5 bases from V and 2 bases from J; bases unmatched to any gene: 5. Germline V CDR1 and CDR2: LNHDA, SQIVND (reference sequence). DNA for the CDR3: TGTGCCAGTAGTCGACAGGGGCCCCCCTACGAGCAGTACTTC. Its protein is CASSRQGPPYEQYF.

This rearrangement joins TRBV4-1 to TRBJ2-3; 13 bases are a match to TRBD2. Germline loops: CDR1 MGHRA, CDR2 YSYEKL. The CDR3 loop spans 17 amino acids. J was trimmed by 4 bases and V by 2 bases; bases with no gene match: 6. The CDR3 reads CASSQTPGLAGPDTQYF. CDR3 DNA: TGCGCCAGCAGCCAAACTCCGGGACTAGCGGGGCCAGATACGCAGTATTTT.

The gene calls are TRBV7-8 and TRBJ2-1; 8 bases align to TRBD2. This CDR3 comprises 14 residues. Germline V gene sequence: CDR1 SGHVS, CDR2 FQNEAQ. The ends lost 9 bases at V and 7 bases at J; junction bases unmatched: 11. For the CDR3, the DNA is TGTGCCAGTCAGGTTGGGACTAGTTTTAATGAGCAGTTCTTC. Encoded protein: CASQVGTSFNEQFF.

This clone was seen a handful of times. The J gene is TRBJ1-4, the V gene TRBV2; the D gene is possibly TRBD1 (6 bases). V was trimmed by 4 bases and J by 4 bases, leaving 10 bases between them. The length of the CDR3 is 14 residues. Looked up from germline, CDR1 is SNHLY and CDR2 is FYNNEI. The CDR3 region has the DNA TGTGCCAGCAGTGCAGGGGTGTATAATGAAAAACTGTTTTTT. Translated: CASSAGVYNEKLFF. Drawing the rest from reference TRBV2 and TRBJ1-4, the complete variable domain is EPEVTQTPSHQVTQMGQEVILRCVPISNHLYFYWYRQILGQKVEFLVSFYNNEISEKSEIFDDQFSVERPDGSNFTLKIRSTKLEDSAMYFCASSAGVYNEKLFFGSGTQLSVL.

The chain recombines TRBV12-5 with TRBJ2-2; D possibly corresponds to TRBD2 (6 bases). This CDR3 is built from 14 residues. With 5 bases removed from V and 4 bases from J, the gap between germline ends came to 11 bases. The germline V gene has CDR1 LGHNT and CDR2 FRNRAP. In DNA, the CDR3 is TGTGCTAGTGGTGGCGCTAGCGTCACCGGGGAGCTGTTTTTT. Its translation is CASGGASVTGELFF.

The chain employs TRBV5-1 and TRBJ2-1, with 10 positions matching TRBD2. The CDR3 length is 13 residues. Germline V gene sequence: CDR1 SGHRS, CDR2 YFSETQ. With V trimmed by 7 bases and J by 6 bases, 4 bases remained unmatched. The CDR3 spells CASRAGGTNEQFF. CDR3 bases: TGCGCCAGCCGAGCGGGGGGGACCAATGAGCAGTTCTTC.

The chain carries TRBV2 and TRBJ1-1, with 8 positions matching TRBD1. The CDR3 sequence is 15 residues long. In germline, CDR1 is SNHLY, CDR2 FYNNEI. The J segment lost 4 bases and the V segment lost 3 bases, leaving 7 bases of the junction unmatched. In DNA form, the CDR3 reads TGTGCCAGCAGTGACAGGGGGCGGAGGATCACTGAAGCTTTCTTT. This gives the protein CASSDRGRRITEAFF. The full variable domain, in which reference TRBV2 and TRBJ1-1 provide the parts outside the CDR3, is EPEVTQTPSHQVTQMGQEVILRCVPISNHLYFYWYRQILGQKVEFLVSFYNNEISEKSEIFDDQFSVERPDGSNFTLKIRSTKLEDSAMYFCASSDRGRRITEAFFGQGTRLTVV.

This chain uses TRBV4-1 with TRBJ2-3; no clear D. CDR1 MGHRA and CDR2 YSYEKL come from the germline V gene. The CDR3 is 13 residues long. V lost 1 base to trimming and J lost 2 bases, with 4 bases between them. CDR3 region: CASSQVFTDTQYF. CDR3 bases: TGCGCCAGCAGCCAAGTTTTCACAGATACGCAGTATTTT.

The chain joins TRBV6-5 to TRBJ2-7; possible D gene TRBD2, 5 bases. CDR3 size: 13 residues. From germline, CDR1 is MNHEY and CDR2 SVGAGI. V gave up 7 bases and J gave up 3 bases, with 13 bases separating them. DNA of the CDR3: TGTGCCAGCAAAGTTGGACTCGACTACGAGCAGTACTTC. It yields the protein CASKVGLDYEQYF.

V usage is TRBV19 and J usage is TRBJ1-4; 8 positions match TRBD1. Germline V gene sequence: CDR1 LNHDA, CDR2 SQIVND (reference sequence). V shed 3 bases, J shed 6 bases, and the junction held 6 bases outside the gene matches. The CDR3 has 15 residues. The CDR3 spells CASSMRSQGDEKLFF. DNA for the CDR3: TGTGCCAGTAGTATGCGGTCACAGGGGGATGAAAAACTGTTTTTT.